This is a list of T cell receptor beta chains from one sample in a study of PD-L1 blockade in urothelial cancer. The repertoire was sequenced with immunoSEQ multiplex PCR; TCRdb's copy has only in-frame clones and lacks some. This table has more than 85,000 clones, 90% to 95% appearing once. Sequenced material: PBMCs, taken around atezolizumab (anti-PD-L1) treatment. Every receptor here comes from a woman of 80 years or more with urothelial cancer. Both conserved end residues are part of each CDR3. A D gene is named only where the DNA matches it firmly. Size is stated for part of the rows, as once, few or many counts, or as a class when the clone is expanded.

15,NA,TRBV11-2,TRBJ2-3,NA,TGTGCCAGCAGCTTCCGTCAGGTAACCACAGATACGCAGTATTTT,CASSFRQVTTDTQYF
16,TRBD2,TRBV5-1,TRBJ2-1,NA,TGCGCCAGCAGCTTGGCCGGACTAGCAATTGACAATGAGCAGTTCTTC,CASSLAGLAIDNEQFF
14,NA,TRBV27,TRBJ2-2,NA,TGTGCCAGCAGTTTTAATACAGTATCAGGGGAGCTGTTTTTT,CASSFNTVSGELFF
15,TRBD2,TRBV19,TRBJ2-3,NA,TGTGCCAGCAGCCTAGCGGGTTCCCTCTCAGATACGCAGTATTTT,CASSLAGSLSDTQYF
12,NA,TRBV18,TRBJ2-4,NA,TGTGCCAGCTCCATGCAGGGAAACATTCAGTACTTC,CASSMQGNIQYF
15,TRBD1,TRBV5-1,TRBJ2-7,once,TGCGCCAGCAGCTTGGAGGGACAGGGGGTATACGAGCAGTACTTC,CASSLEGQGVYEQYF
15,NA,TRBV27,TRBJ1-2,few,TGTGCCAGCAGTTCGTGGGGGGGGCCTAACTATGGCTACACCTTC,CASSSWGGPNYGYTF
14,NA,TRBV7-9,TRBJ1-1,few,TGTGCCAGCAGCAGCCTGGGGGAGGGGCGTGAAGCTTTCTTT,CASSSLGEGREAFF
14,TRBD1,TRBV7-2,TRBJ1-2,once,TGTGCCAGCAGCGCGCGGACAGGGGAGGAAGGCTACACCTTC,CASSARTGEEGYTF
14,TRBD2,TRBV5-1,TRBJ2-3,NA,TGCGCCAGCAGCTTGGGGGTTACTAGCGGTACGCAGTATTTT,CASSLGVTSGTQYF
16,TRBD1,TRBV5-1,TRBJ2-7,NA,TGCGCCAGCAGCTCCGGGACAGGGGGCCCAATCTACGAGCAGTACTTC,CASSSGTGGPIYEQYF
17,TRBD2,TRBV5-4,TRBJ2-7,few,TGTGCCAGCAGCCCACCGCGGACTAGCGGGAGTCTGGGTGAGCAGTACTTC,CASSPPRTSGSLGEQYF
16,NA,TRBV5-1,TRBJ2-3,NA,TGCGCCAGCAGCTTGGGCCAGGCCCTAAGCACAGATACGCAGTATTTT,CASSLGQALSTDTQYF
15,TRBD2,TRBV5-1,TRBJ2-7,NA,TGCGCCAGCAGCTTCACTAGCGGGAGTCTGCGGGAGCAGTACTTC,CASSFTSGSLREQYF
16,TRBD1,TRBV30,TRBJ1-5,NA,TGTGCCTGGAGTGGACCCCAAGACAGGGACCATCAGCCCCAGCATTTT,CAWSGPQDRDHQPQHF
14,NA,TRBV19,TRBJ1-4,NA,TGTGCCAGTAGTCTCCTCGGAGGGAATGAAAAACTGTTTTTT,CASSLLGGNEKLFF
13,TRBD2,TRBV6-5,TRBJ2-7,NA,TGTGCCAGCAGTGTTAGCGGGGGCTACGAGCAGTACTTC,CASSVSGGYEQYF
11,NA,TRBV6-5,TRBJ2-7,NA,TGTGCCAGCAGTAGACTCTACGAGCAGTACTTC,CASSRLYEQYF
14,TRBD2,TRBV7-9,TRBJ2-7,NA,TGTGCCAGCAGCCCGAGCGGGAGGGCCCACGAGCAGTACTTC,CASSPSGRAHEQYF